The rows below give T cell receptor beta chains drawn from one sample of a study of tumor-infiltrating lymphocytes in primary liver carcinoma. TCRdb ran MiXCR on the multiplex PCR reads and lists one entry per CDR3 protein. The repertoire includes around 37,000 distinct CDR3 sequences, more than 70% of them detected once, and approximately 35% sits in the top ten. The source material was tumor-adjacent normal liver tissue. These receptor sequences come from a man aged 35 to 55 with primary liver carcinoma and hepatitis B virus infection. The CDR3 runs from the conserved cysteine through the conserved F or W. Each record gives: CDR3 protein, J gene, V gene.

CVSSTDYSYEQYF TRBJ2-7 TRBV7-8
CASSEAPGRGTGELFF TRBJ2-2 TRBV6-1
CASGCGLQETQYF TRBJ2-5 TRBV4-1
CASSLFSSNTGELFF TRBJ2-2 TRBV28
CVISDSDRGSYEQYF TRBJ2-7 TRBV10-3
CARSDPPDQSQHF TRBJ1-5 TRBV2
CAISLESRMSMETQYF TRBJ2-5 TRBV11-2
CASSQSPGGSYGYTF TRBJ1-2 TRBV4-3
CASTPGLSSGNTIYF TRBJ1-3 TRBV6-5
CASSQYSKQDTEAFF TRBJ1-1 TRBV4-1
CASSLEGSRVTDMQYF TRBJ2-3 TRBV5-4
CATQEVNTETFF TRBJ1-1 TRBV6-1
CASSVGPISNQPQHF TRBJ1-5 TRBV9
CASSQVAGSGANVLTF TRBJ2-6 TRBV4-2
CASSDYSGSYNEEFF TRBJ2-1 TRBV6-4
CASSPVGGGMNTEAFF TRBJ1-1 TRBV4-3
CAISPREAGGHLVNTRELFF TRBJ2-2 TRBV28
CASMEGRSGASVLTF TRBJ2-6 TRBV12-3/TRBV12-4
CASSQVGGSGITIYF TRBJ1-3 TRBV4-3
CASSQGGGGRGEKTFF TRBJ1-4 TRBV4-1
CASSIGMTIGASRFGNKQFF TRBJ2-1 TRBV11-1
CTSSEGEGQGANTGAFF TRBJ1-1 TRBV6-1
CVSSKSGQANYGYTF TRBJ1-2 TRBV19
CASSPLDRGLTGVNLLTF TRBJ2-6 TRBV4-2
CSGREGVTEAVF TRBJ1-1 TRBV29-1
CTSSYSTGSYNEQFF TRBJ2-1 TRBV6-6
CASRPGYYGYTF TRBJ1-2 TRBV12-3/TRBV12-4
CSVELGQLNLGETQYF TRBJ2-5 TRBV29-1
CASSFGQVALRHSEQFF TRBJ2-1 TRBV7-8
CAWDWLAGGTGELLF TRBJ2-2 TRBV30
CASSFGGSGSYEQYF TRBJ2-7 TRBV7-2
CAISEFTPQEMETQYF TRBJ2-5 TRBV10-3
CTSHHQGLFEKLFF TRBJ1-4 TRBV6-6
CSVLLEQVIDTQYF TRBJ2-3 TRBV29-1
CASNSMAGRGLYEQYF TRBJ2-7 TRBV5-4
CASSQLHREKLFF TRBJ1-4 TRBV4-2
CSATQGMGNQPQHF TRBJ1-5 TRBV20-1
CGSSEDGGGNTETFF TRBJ1-1 TRBV6-1
CDSNEGEGQGANTEAFF TRBJ1-1 TRBV6-1
CASSDFIGIRNDEQFF TRBJ2-1 TRBV6-6
CASNQGQGVEAFF TRBJ1-1 TRBV14
CASSYSLTSRRELFF TRBJ2-2 TRBV6-5
CASGQGQGIEAFF TRBJ1-1 TRBV14
CASSYDREWLF TRBJ2-1 TRBV11-2
CAWSGDEALF TRBJ1-1 TRBV30
CSSPVRGGDTGELFF TRBJ2-2 TRBV29-1
CSFRTTSFQEIRYF TRBJ2-5 TRBV29-1
CASSPILTGSYNERFF TRBJ2-1 TRBV4-2
CVSNLTGLVGYTF TRBJ1-2 TRBV12-3/TRBV12-4
CVSSLVGGSYIDTQYF TRBJ2-3 TRBV11-2
CASSQERGRPQYF - TRBV4-3
CARGLVQGRETQYF TRBJ2-5 TRBV5-1
CACSLTLAGEIQYF TRBJ2-5 TRBV5-1